The 18 T cell receptor beta chains listed next were all sequenced from one sample in a study of blood T cell repertoires in COVID-19. Sequencing was performed with immunoSEQ multiplex PCR; in TCRdb, only in-frame clones are kept and a portion is missing. The sample carries tens of thousands of clones, 88% recorded once. Sequencing input: peripheral blood. The receptors originated from a man between 65 and 85 years old with acute or convalescent COVID-19.

Relative to its sample, this clone is medium-sized. A read error may produce the germline difference seen at one junction end. This specimen includes other DNA sequences encoding the same CDR3. V usage is TRBV9 and J usage is TRBJ2-5, with 9 positions matching TRBD2. This CDR3 contains 15 residues. Germline V gene data show CDR1 as SGDLS and CDR2 as YYNGEE. The DNA for the CDR3 is TGCGCCAGCAGCGGCGGGGGGGGGCCCCAAGAGACCCAGTACTTC. Its translation: CASSGGGGPQETQYF.

This chain uses TRBV2 with TRBJ2-5; 8 nucleotides align to TRBD1. The CDR3 length is 14 residues. Germline lookup yields CDR1 SNHLY and CDR2 FYNNEI. J lost 4 bases, V lost 8 bases, and 9 bases had no gene match. CDR3 coding DNA: TGTGCCAGCTTAGTCAGGGGGCAGGGAGAGACCCAGTACTTC. Amino acids: CASLVRGQGETQYF.

This chain uses TRBV7-3 with TRBJ1-2; weak D call: TRBD1 (6 bases). Trimming left V 0 bases short and J 6 bases short, with 26 bases between. The CDR3 totals 19 residues. Germline V gene data show CDR1 as SGHTA and CDR2 as FQGTGA. In DNA form, the CDR3 reads TGTGCCAGCAGCTTAACGGGTTATAAGGGACATCGAGACAGGAATGGCTACACCTTC. Its protein is CASSLTGYKGHRDRNGYTF.

The chain employs TRBV27 and TRBJ1-2; 7 positions agree with TRBD1. Germline V lookup: CDR1 MNHEY, CDR2 SMNVEV (reference sequence). The ends lost 7 bases at V and 3 bases at J; junction bases unmatched: 8. This CDR3 contains 14 residues. The CDR3 protein is CASKLNRGHYGYTF. The CDR3 DNA sequence: TGTGCCAGCAAACTTAACAGGGGACACTATGGCTACACCTTC.

The V call is TRBV20-1, the J call TRBJ2-3; D may be TRBD1 or TRBD2 (5 bases each). The V gene lost 3 bases and the J gene lost 0 bases, with 13 bases spanning the gap. The CDR3 is made up of 15 amino acids. Germline V gene lookup returns CDR1 DFQATT and CDR2 SNEGSKA (reference sequence). CDR3 sequence: CSASGASGSTDTQYF. For the CDR3, the DNA is TGCAGTGCTAGTGGGGCGAGCGGAAGCACAGATACGCAGTATTTT.

This chain links TRBV20-1 with TRBJ2-3; D possibly corresponds to TRBD2 (5 bases). CDR3 length: 16 amino acids. Germline CDR1 is DFQATT and CDR2 is SNEGSKA (reference sequence). The V gene lost 3 bases and the J gene lost 0 bases, with 16 bases spanning the gap. In DNA form, the CDR3 reads TGCAGTGCTAGTGACTGGCGCGGGCTAAGCACAGATACGCAGTATTTT. As protein: CSASDWRGLSTDTQYF.

V gene TRBV18 combines with J gene TRBJ2-7; 7 positions match TRBD1. CDR1 is KGHSH and CDR2 is LQKENI in the germline V gene. Losses at the gene ends were 6 bases for V and 4 bases for J; bases not matched to a gene: 12. The CDR3 runs to 15 residues. CDR3 sequence reads: CASSPEQGLPYEQYF. The DNA for the CDR3 is TGTGCCAGCTCCCCGGAACAGGGGCTCCCATACGAGCAGTACTTC.

The rearrangement links TRBV28 to TRBJ1-1; D gene ambiguous. The germline V and J ends were trimmed by 7 bases and 8 bases, with 14 bases remaining between them. The CDR3 contains 12 residues. CDR1 MDHEN and CDR2 SYDVKM come from the germline V gene. CDR3 protein: CASNTATEEAFF. The CDR3 nucleotides read TGTGCCAGCAACACCGCCACGGAGGAAGCTTTCTTT. Full variable domain (missing parts from reference TRBV28 and TRBJ1-1): DVKVTQSSRYLVKRTGEKVFLECVQDMDHENMFWYRQDPGLGLRLIYFSYDVKMKEKGDIPEGYSVSREKKERFSLILESASTNQTSMYLCASNTATEEAFFGQGTRLTVV.

This clone was detected only a few times. This chain uses TRBV11-2 with TRBJ2-7; maybe TRBD2 (6 bases). CDR1 SGHAT and CDR2 FQNNGV come from the germline V gene. V was clipped by 0 bases and J by 6 bases, with 15 bases between them. The length of the CDR3 is 15 residues. CDR3 nucleotide sequence: TGTGCCAGCAGCTTAGATTATTCGTACGGGAGCGAGCAGTACTTC. This gives the protein CASSLDYSYGSEQYF. Complete variable domain (other parts from reference TRBV11-2 and TRBJ2-7): EAGVAQSPRYKIIEKRQSVAFWCNPISGHATLYWYQQILGQGPKLLIQFQNNGVVDDSQLPKDRFSAERLKGVDSTLKIQPAKLEDSAVYLCASSLDYSYGSEQYFGPGTRLTVT.

The chain joins TRBV19 to TRBJ1-4; D is uncertain. The germline gives CDR1 LNHDA, CDR2 SQIVND (reference sequence). This CDR3 is 16 amino acids long. With 7 bases removed from V and 0 bases from J, the gap between germline ends came to 15 bases. The CDR3 loop is CASTLIWRATNEKLFF. Here the CDR3 DNA reads TGTGCCAGTACTCTCATCTGGAGAGCAACTAATGAAAAACTGTTTTTT. The complete variable domain, with remaining parts taken from reference TRBV19 and TRBJ1-4, reads DGGITQSPKYLFRKEGQNVTLSCEQNLNHDAMYWYRQDPGQGLRLIYYSQIVNDFQKGDIAEGYSVSREKKESFPLTVTSAQKNPTAFYLCASTLIWRATNEKLFFGSGTQLSVL.

The chain has TRBV5-1 and TRBJ2-3; 13 bases align to TRBD2. V shed 3 bases and J 2 bases; nucleotides not matched to a gene: 6. This CDR3 has 17 amino acids. Looked up from germline, CDR1 is SGHRS and CDR2 is YFSETQ. The CDR3 DNA follows: TGCGCCAGCAGCTCTGGACTAGCGGGAGTCGACACAGATACGCAGTATTTT. Protein: CASSSGLAGVDTDTQYF.

This clone has a handful of counts. This chain links TRBV24-1 with TRBJ2-1, with a possible D match to TRBD2 (5 bases). CDR1 and CDR2 (germline): KGHDR, SFDVKD. The V end lost 0 bases, the J end lost 8 bases, and 7 bases lay between the germline ends. The CDR3 extends over 13 amino acids. The CDR3 coding sequence is TGTGCCACCAGTGATTTGACAGCGGATGAGCAGTTCTTC. It translates to CATSDLTADEQFF.

By sample share, this clone is large. This chain connects TRBV6-2 or TRBV6-3 to TRBJ1-2; D is ambiguous. This CDR3 is 13 amino acids long. Germline CDR1 and CDR2: MNHEY and SVGEGT. Trimming cost V 5 bases and J 6 bases, with 13 bases left between them. CDR3 bases: TGTGCCAGCAGTCCCGTAGAGATTAATGGCTACACCTTC. Its protein product is CASSPVEINGYTF.

The rearrangement uses TRBV28 and TRBJ1-4; 7 nucleotides match TRBD1. The V gene end was trimmed by 3 bases and the J gene end by 3 bases; junction bases not matched to a gene: 4. CDR1 and CDR2 from the germline V gene are MDHEN and SYDVKM. CDR3 size: 15 residues. Here the CDR3 DNA reads TGTGCCAGCAGTTTGGGGACAGTAGCTAATGAAAAACTGTTTTTT. It translates to CASSLGTVANEKLFF.

This clone is labeled as medium-sized (0.01 to 0.1%). CDR3 bases: TGTGCCAGCAGCCAGGGACTAGCGGGCTCCTACGAGCAGTACTTC. It yields the protein CASSQGLAGSYEQYF. The V and J genes are TRBV3-1 (or the pseudogene TRBV3-2) and TRBJ2-7; 12 bases are shared with TRBD2. Germline-derived CDR1 and CDR2 are LGHDT and YNNKEL (reference sequence). CDR3 length: 15 amino acids. Trimming cost V 3 bases and J 0 bases; bases outside gene matches: 0.

The genes are TRBV15 and TRBJ2-7; the match to TRBD2 covers 7 bases. Germline assignment: CDR1 LNHNV and CDR2 YYDKDF (reference sequence). Trimming at V came to 5 bases and at J to 2 bases, leaving 6 bases not matched to a gene. The CDR3 is 14 residues long. CDR3 region: CATSRREPTYEQYF. The CDR3 DNA reads TGTGCCACCAGCCGGCGGGAGCCCACCTACGAGCAGTACTTC.

The chain is built from TRBV5-4 and TRBJ2-2; D unresolved. The V end was cut by 2 bases, the J end by 1 base, with 9 bases between. CDR1 and CDR2 (germline): SGHNT, YYREEE (reference sequence). The CDR3 is 15 amino acids. Written as DNA, the CDR3 is TGTGCCAGCAGCTTCCCGGAGAAGAACACCGGGGAGCTGTTTTTT. Its protein is CASSFPEKNTGELFF.

The genes are TRBV7-4 and TRBJ2-7, with TRBD1 matching over 11 bases. The trim removed 5 bases at V and 3 bases at J, leaving 6 bases unmatched. CDR1 and CDR2 from the germline V gene are SGHVT and SQSDAQ. This CDR3 has 15 amino acids. CDR3 region: CASSHRGQGGYEQYF. The CDR3 nucleotides read TGTGCCAGCAGCCATAGGGGACAGGGGGGCTACGAGCAGTACTTC.